The T cell receptor (beta chain) described here comes from a study of molecular identifiers for immune sequencing clone quantification. About the research overall: Naive CD8 RNA (approximately 20,000 or 100,000 cells) was divided into five aliquots, with four sequenced. Study outcomes and limitations: Roughly 1 million naive cells reportedly did not prevent detection of spiked Jurkat TCR RNA from one cell.

The table lists this clonotype with many counts. Its antigen is as yet unknown. Each library that profiled naive CD8 cells came from roughly 20,000 to 1,000,000 sorted cells with 10%, 30% or 50% RNA. As CD8+CD4-CCR7+CD45RA+ cells, naive CD8 T cells were sorted. From the PCR reads, TCRdb called clonotypes with MiXCR, one entry per CDR3 protein. This sample yields 70,000 to 90,000 distinct CDR3 sequences, of which around a fifth are seen a single time; 1.1% belongs to the top ten. CDR3 length: 15 residues. V dropped 0 bases and J dropped 4 bases, with 12 bases sitting between them. Germline V lookup: CDR1 SEHNR, CDR2 FQNEAQ (reference sequence).

The rearrangement joins TRBV7-9 to TRBJ1-1; weak D call: TRBD1 (6 bases). The receptor was derived from a human donor in good health. Some libraries in this study had Jurkat cell RNA spiked in. Sequencing was done on a sample of naive CD8+ T cells from blood, with Jurkat cell RNA spiked in. Subset here: FACS-sorted CD8+CD4-CCR7+CD45RA+ naive T cells. The CDR3 bases are TGTGCCAGCAGCTTAGCGCAAGGGGGACGCACTGAAGCTTTCTTT. It codes for CASSLAQGGRTEAFF.